This TCR beta chain was observed in a study of T cell responses to AZD1222 COVID-19 vaccine. The study's findings and limits: Clonal diversity was possibly underestimated, and the donors were mostly white British, with more females. Spike-specific TCR breadth and depth rose after two AZD1222 doses.

V dropped 5 bases and J dropped 4; count of bases not matched to a gene: 6. The germline V gene encodes CDR1 WSHSY and CDR2 SAAADI. There are 14 residues in the CDR3. The table came from immunoSEQ multiplex PCR; TCRdb's copy has only in-frame clones and leaves some out. The sample carries roughly 120,000 clones, 70% to 90% recorded once. With respect to this clone: The antigen remains unidentified.

This rearrangement joins TRBV10-2 to TRBJ2-3; 7 bases are shared with TRBD1. The specimen was peripheral blood, collected 28 days after the second AZD1222 dose. The clonotype originates from an adult who received the AZD1222 COVID-19 vaccine. CDR3: CASSRAQGADTQYF. The CDR3 region has the DNA TGCGCCAGCAGTAGGGCCCAGGGGGCAGATACGCAGTATTTT.